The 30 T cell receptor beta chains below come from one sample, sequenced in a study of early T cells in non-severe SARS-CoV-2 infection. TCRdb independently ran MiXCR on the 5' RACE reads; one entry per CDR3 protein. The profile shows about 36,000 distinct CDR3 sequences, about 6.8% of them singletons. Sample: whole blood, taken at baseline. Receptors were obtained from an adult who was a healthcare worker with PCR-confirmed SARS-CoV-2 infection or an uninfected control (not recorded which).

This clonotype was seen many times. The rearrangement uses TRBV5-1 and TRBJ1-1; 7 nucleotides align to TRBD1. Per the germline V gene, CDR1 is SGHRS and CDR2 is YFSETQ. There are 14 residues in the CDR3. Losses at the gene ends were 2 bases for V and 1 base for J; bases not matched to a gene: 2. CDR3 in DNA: TGCGCCAGCAGCTTAGGGACAGCGAACACTGAAGCTTTCTTT. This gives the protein CASSLGTANTEAFF.

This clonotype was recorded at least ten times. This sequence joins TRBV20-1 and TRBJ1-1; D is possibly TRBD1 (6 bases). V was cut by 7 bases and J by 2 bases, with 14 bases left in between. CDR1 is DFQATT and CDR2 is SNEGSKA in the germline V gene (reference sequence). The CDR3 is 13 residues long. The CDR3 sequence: CSVSRGQNTEAFF. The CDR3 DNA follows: TGCAGTGTTTCCAGGGGACAAAACACTGAAGCTTTCTTT.

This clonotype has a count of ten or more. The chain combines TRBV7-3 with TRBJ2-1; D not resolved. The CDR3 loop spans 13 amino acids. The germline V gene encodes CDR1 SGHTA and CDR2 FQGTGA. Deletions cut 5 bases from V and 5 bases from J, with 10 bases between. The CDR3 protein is CASSPSVDNEQFF. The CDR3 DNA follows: TGTGCCAGCAGCCCGAGTGTGGACAATGAGCAGTTCTTC.

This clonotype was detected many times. For the CDR3, the DNA is TGTGCCAGCAGCGTAGAAACTAGCGGAACCGCTACGCAGTATTTT. Protein: CASSVETSGTATQYF. This rearrangement joins TRBV9 to TRBJ2-3, with 8 bases lining up with TRBD2. V shed 0 bases, J shed 8 bases, and the junction held 8 bases outside the gene matches. In germline, CDR1 is SGDLS, CDR2 YYNGEE. CDR3 length: 15 residues.

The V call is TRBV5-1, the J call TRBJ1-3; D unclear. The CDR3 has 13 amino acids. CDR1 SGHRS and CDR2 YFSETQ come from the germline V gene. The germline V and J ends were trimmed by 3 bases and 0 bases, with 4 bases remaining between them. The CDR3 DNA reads TGCGCCAGCAGCTCCGACTCTGGAAACACCATATATTTT. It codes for CASSSDSGNTIYF.

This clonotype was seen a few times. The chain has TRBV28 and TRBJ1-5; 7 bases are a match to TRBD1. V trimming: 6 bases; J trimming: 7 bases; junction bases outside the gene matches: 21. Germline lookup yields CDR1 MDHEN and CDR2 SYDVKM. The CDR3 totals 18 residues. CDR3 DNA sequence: TGTGCCAGCAGCCCGACAGGGAGAAGCCCCGTTTCGGGACAGCCCCAGCATTTT. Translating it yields CASSPTGRSPVSGQPQHF. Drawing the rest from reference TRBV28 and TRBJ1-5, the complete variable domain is DVKVTQSSRYLVKRTGEKVFLECVQDMDHENMFWYRQDPGLGLRLIYFSYDVKMKEKGDIPEGYSVSREKKERFSLILESASTNQTSMYLCASSPTGRSPVSGQPQHFGDGTRLSIL.

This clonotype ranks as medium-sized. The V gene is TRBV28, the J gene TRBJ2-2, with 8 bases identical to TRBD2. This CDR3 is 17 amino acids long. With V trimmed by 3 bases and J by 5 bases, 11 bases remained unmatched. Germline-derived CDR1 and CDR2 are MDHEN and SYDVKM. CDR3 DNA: TGTGCCAGCAGTTTCGTCGGTAGCGGGATAAGGACCGGGGAGCTGTTTTTT. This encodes CASSFVGSGIRTGELFF.

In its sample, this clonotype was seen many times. In DNA form, the CDR3 reads TGCAGTGCTAGAGATCAGTTTGGGCGGGGAGGCAATCAGCCCCAGCATTTT. Translated, it gives CSARDQFGRGGNQPQHF. The V gene is TRBV20-1, the J gene TRBJ1-5; D not resolved. This CDR3 has 17 amino acids. V was clipped by 0 bases and J by 2 bases, with 17 bases between them. Germline CDR1 is DFQATT and CDR2 is SNEGSKA (reference sequence).

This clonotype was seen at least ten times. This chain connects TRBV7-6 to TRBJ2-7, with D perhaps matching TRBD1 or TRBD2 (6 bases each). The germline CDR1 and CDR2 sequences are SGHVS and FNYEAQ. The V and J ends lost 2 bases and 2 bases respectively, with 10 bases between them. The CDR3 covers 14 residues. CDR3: CASSLSGGPYEQYF. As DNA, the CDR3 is TGTGCCAGCAGCTTAAGTGGGGGGCCCTACGAGCAGTACTTC.

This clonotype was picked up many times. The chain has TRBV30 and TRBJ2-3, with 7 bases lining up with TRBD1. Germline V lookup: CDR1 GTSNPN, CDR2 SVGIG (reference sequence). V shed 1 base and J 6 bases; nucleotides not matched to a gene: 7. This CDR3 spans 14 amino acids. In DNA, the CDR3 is TGTGCCTGGAGTGGACAGGGCAGGATGGATACGCAGTATTTT. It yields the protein CAWSGQGRMDTQYF.

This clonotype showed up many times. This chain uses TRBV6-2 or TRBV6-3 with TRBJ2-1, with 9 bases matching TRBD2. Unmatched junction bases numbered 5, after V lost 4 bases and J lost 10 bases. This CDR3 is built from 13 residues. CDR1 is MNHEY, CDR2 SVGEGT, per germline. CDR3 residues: CASSSYGLAEQFF. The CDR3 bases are TGTGCCAGCAGTTCCTACGGACTAGCGGAGCAGTTCTTC.

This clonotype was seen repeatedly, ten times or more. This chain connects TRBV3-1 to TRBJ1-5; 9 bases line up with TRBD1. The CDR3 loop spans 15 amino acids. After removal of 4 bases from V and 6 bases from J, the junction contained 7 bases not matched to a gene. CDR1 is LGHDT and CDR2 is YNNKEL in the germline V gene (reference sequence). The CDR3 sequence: CASSPGQGHGQPQHF. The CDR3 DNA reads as TGTGCCAGCAGCCCAGGACAGGGGCATGGTCAGCCCCAGCATTTT.

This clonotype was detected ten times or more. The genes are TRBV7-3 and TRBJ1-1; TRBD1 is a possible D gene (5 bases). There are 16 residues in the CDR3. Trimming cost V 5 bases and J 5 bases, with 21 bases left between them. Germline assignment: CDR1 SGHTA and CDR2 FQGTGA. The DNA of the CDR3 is TGTGCCAGCAGCCCAGCTCCAGGGAGTGAGAAAACTGAAGCTTTCTTT. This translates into CASSPAPGSEKTEAFF. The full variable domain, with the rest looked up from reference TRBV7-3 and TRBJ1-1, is GAGVSQTPSNKVTEKGKYVELRCDPISGHTALYWYRQSLGQGPEFLIYFQGTGAADDSGLPNDRFFAVRPEGSVSTLKIQRTERGDSAVYLCASSPAPGSEKTEAFFGQGTRLTVV.

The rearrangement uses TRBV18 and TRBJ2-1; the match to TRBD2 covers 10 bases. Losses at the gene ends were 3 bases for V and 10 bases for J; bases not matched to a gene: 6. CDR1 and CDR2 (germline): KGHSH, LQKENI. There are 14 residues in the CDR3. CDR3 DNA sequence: TGTGCCAGCTCACCCCCTAGCGGGAGAGGGGAGCAGTTCTTC. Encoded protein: CASSPPSGRGEQFF.

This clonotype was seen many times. This chain's CDR3 is CASSQDTGNTIYF. For the CDR3, the DNA is TGCGCCAGCAGCCAAGATACCGGAAACACCATATATTTT. The chain couples TRBV4-3 to TRBJ1-3; D is ambiguous. CDR1 is LGHNA, CDR2 YSLEER, per germline. The CDR3 covers 13 residues. With 0 bases removed from V and 4 bases from J, the gap between germline ends came to 4 bases.

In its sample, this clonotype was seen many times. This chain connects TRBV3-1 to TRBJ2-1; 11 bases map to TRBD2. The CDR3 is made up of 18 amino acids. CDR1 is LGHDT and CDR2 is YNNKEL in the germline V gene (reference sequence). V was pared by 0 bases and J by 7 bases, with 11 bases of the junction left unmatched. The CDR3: CASSQDGTSGSWGNEQFF. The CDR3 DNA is TGTGCCAGCAGCCAAGATGGAACTAGCGGGAGCTGGGGAAATGAGCAGTTCTTC.

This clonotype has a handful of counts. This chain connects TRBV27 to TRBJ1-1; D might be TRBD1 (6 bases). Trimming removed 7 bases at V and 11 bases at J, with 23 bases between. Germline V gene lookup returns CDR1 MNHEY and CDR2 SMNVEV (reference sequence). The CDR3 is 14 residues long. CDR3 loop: CASTSLGGSLRAFF. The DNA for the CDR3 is TGTGCCAGCACTTCATTGGGGGGCAGCCTTAGGGCTTTCTTT.

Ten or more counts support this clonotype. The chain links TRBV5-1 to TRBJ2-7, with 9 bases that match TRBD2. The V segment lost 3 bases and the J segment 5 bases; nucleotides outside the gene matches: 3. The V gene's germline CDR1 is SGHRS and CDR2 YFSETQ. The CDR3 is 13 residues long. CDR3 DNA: TGCGCCAGCAGCTCGGGACTAGCAGACGAGCAGTACTTC. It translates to CASSSGLADEQYF.

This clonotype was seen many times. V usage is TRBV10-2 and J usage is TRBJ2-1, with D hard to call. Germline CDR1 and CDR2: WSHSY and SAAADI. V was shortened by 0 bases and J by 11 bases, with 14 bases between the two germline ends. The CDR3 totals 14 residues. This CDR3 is CASSESARLWQQFF. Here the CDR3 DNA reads TGCGCCAGCAGTGAGTCGGCGAGGCTCTGGCAGCAGTTCTTC.

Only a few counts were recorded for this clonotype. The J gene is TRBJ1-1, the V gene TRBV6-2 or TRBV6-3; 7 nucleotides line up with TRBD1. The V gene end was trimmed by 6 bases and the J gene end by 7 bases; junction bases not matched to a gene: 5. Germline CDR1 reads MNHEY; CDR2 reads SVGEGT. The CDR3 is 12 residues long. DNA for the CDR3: TGTGCCAGCAGGGAGGGACAGCGTGAAGCTTTCTTT. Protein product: CASREGQREAFF.

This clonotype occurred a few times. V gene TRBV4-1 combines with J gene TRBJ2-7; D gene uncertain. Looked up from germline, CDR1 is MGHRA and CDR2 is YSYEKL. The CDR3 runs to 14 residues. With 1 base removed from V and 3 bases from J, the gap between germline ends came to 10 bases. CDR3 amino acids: CASSQGVPGYEQYF. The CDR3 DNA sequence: TGCGCCAGCAGCCAAGGGGTTCCCGGCTACGAGCAGTACTTC.

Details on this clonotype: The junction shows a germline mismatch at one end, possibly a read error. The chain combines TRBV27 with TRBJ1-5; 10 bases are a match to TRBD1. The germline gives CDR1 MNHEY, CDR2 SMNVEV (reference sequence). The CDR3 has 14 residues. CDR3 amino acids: CASSLGTGDQPRHF. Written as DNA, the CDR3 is TGTGCCAGCAGTTTAGGGACAGGGGATCAGCCCCGGCATTTT.

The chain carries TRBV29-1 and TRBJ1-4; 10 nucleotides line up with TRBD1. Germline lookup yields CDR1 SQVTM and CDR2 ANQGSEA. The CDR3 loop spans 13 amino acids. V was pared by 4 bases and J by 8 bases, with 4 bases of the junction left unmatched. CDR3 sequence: CSVGTGGNEKLFF. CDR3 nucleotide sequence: TGCAGCGTTGGGACAGGGGGGAACGAAAAACTGTTTTTT.

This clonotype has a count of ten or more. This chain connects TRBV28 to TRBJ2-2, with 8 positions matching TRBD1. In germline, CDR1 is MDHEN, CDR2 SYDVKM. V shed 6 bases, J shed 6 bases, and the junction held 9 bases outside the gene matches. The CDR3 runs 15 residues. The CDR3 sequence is CASSRDRGRAGELFF. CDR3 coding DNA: TGTGCCAGCAGCAGAGACAGGGGCAGGGCCGGGGAGCTGTTTTTT.

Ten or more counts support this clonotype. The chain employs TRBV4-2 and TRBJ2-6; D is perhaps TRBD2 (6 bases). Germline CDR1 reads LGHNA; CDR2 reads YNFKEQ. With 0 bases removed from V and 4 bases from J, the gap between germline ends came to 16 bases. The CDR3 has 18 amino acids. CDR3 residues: CASSQEAGTTPGANVLTF. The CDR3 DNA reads TGTGCCAGCAGCCAAGAGGCGGGGACCACCCCCGGGGCCAACGTCCTGACTTTC.

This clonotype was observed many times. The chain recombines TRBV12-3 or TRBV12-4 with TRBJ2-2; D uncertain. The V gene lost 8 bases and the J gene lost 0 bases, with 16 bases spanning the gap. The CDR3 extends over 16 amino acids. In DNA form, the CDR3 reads TGTGCCAGCCATAGCACGACGGCCGCGAACACCGGGGAGCTGTTTTTT. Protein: CASHSTTAANTGELFF.

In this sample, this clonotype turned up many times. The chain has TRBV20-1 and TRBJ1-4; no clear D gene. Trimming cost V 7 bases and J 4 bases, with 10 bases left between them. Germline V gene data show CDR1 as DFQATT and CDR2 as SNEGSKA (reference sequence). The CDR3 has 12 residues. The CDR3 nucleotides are TGCAGTGTGTCGGCGGGTAATGAAAAACTGTTTTTT. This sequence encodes CSVSAGNEKLFF.

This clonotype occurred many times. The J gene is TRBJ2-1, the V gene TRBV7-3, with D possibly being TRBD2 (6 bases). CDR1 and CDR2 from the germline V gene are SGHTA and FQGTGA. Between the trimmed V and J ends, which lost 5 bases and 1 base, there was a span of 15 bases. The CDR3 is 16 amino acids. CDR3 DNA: TGTGCCAGCAGCCCGCTCGGGAGTAGTTCCTACAATGAGCAGTTCTTC. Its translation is CASSPLGSSSYNEQFF.

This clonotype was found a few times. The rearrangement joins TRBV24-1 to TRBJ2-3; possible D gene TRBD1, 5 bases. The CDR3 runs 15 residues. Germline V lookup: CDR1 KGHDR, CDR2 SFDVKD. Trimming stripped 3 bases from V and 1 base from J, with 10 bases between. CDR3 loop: CATSDKGLGTDTQYF. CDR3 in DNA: TGTGCCACCAGTGATAAGGGGCTCGGCACAGATACGCAGTATTTT.

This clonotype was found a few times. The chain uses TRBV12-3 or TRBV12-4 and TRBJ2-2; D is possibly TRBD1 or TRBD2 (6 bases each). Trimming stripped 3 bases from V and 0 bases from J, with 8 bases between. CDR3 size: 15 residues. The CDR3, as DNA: TGTGCCAGCAGTTTCGGGGGCACGAACACCGGGGAGCTGTTTTTT. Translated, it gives CASSFGGTNTGELFF.